Included here is one T cell receptor beta chain sequence, with context. Its target is unknown. The authors ran the assay at deep level. The repertoire was sequenced with immunoSEQ multiplex PCR; TCRdb's copy has only in-frame clones and lacks some. This sample has approximately 2.1 million clones, with 85% to 95% found just once. The ends lost 4 bases at V and 1 base at J; junction bases unmatched: 5. This CDR3 is built from 18 residues. The germline V gene encodes CDR1 MNHEY and CDR2 SMNVEV (reference sequence). The data are from a study of shared clonotypes between healthy human individuals. Those who donated were healthy HIV-negative adults, with no recent acute infections or vaccinations reported. Study observations and caveats: The sampled material consisted only of blood, and tissue repertoires are likely to differ. Memory subsets had estimated richness that was generally smaller than that of naive subsets.

The clonotype originates from a man between 18 and 29 years old in good health. Some clones in this sample may be carry-over from other donors' samples. The specimen sequenced was naive CD4+ T cells from PBMCs. The subset was: CD45RA+ positively selected. This rearrangement joins TRBV27 to TRBJ2-1; TRBD2 matches 15 bases. CDR3 coding DNA: TGTGCCAGCAGTTGGACGGGACTAGCGGGGGGATCCTACAATGAGCAGTTCTTC. Amino acids: CASSWTGLAGGSYNEQFF.